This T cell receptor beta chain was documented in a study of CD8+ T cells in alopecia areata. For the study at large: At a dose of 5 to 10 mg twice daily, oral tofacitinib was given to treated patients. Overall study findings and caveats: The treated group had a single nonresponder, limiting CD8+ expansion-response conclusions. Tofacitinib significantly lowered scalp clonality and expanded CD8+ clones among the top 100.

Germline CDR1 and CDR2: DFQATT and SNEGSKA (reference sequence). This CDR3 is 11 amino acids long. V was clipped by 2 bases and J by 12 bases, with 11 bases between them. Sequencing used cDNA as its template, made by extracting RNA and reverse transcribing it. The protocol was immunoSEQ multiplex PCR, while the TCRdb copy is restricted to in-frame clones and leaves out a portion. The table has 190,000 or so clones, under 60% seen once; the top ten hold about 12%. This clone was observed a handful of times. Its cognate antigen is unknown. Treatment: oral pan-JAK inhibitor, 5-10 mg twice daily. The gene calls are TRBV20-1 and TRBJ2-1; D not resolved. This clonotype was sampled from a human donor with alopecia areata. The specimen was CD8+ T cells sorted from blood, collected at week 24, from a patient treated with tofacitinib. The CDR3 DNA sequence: TGCAGTGCTAGACCTGCAGATCTGCAGTTCTTC. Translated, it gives CSARPADLQFF.